This TCR beta chain was found in a study of T-cell reconstitution after alpha-beta-depleted transplantation in children. Unique molecular identifiers featured in how the TCRbeta library was prepared. One entry per CDR3 protein, called by TCRdb with MiXCR from the PCR reads. The sample includes approximately 82,000 distinct CDR3 sequences, 15% to 19% of them seen just once. Points from the study as a whole: It was newly produced T cells that mostly accounted for T-cell counts and diversity one year after transplant. There were reportedly several hundred expanded graft clones from which alpha-beta T cells came about two months after transplant.

This clonotype was seen only a few times. Its matching antigen is unknown. This clonotype was obtained from a male patient aged 2-9 years who had a stem cell transplant for acute lymphoblastic leukemia, so the T cells may come from the graft donor. This specimen was PBMCs, mostly from graft donor cells, taken 180 days after TCRalphabeta/CD19-depleted stem cell transplant.

The CDR3 spells CASNRGGPTNEQFF. Here the CDR3 DNA reads TGTGCCAGCAACCGCGGGGGGCCCACCAATGAGCAGTTCTTC. V is TRBV9 and J is TRBJ2-1; 8 bases are a match to TRBD2. J was trimmed by 6 bases and V by 6 bases; bases with no gene match: 8. The V gene's germline CDR1 is SGDLS and CDR2 YYNGEE. The CDR3 is 14 amino acids.